This entry describes one T cell receptor (beta chain). The data belong to a study of OX40 agonist ivuxolimab in advanced cancers. This table comes from immunoSEQ multiplex PCR, and its TCRdb copy is limited to in-frame clones, with some not included. This table has approximately 80,000 clones, approximately 85% appearing once. The CDR3 length is 17 residues. Germline assignment: CDR1 MNHEY and CDR2 SMNVEV (reference sequence). V dropped 5 bases and J dropped 6 bases, with 26 bases sitting between them. The sequence derives from an adult with an advanced solid tumor such as melanoma, head and neck, liver or kidney cancer. The chain links TRBV27 to TRBJ2-7; tentatively, D is TRBD1 or TRBD2 (10 bases each). The sample here was CD4+ or CD8+ T cells sorted from blood, taken in a trial of the OX40 agonist ivuxolimab. This CDR3 is CASSPRTGGLAGAEQYF. For the CDR3, the DNA is TGTGCCAGCAGTCCGCGGACAGGGGGTCTAGCGGGAGCCGAGCAGTACTTC.